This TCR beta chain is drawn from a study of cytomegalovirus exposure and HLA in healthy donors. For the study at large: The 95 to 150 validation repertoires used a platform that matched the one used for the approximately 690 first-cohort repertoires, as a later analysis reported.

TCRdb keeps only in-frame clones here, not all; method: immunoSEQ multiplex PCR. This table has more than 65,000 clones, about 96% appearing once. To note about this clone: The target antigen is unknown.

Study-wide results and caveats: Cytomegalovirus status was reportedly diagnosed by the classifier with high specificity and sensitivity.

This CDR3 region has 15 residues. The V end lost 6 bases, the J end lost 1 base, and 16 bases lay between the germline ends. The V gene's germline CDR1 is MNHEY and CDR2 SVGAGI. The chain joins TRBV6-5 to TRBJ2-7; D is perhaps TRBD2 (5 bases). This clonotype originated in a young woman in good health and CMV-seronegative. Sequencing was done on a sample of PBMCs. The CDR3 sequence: CASSQPGRGSYEQYF. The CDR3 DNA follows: TGTGCCAGCAGCCAACCCGGACGGGGTTCCTACGAGCAGTACTTC.